This T cell receptor beta chain was sequenced during a study of T cells in Graves' hyperthyroidism and ophthalmopathy. Amplified TCR beta CDR3 regions came from RNA transcripts. First-round RT-PCR with HTBI primers amplified the TCR CDR3 region. Via MiXCR, TCRdb re-called the multiplex PCR reads, giving one row per CDR3 protein. This table holds a few hundred thousand distinct CDR3 sequences, approximately 44% found once. Exclusion of patients followed from uncontrolled infection, other autoimmune disease, pregnancy or lactation. Every diagnosis used clinical symptoms, serum thyroxine and TRAb, thyroid ultrasound and orbital computed tomography. A remark on this clonotype: The antigen remains unidentified.

Study-wide findings and caveats: A model of 13 V-J pairs discriminated ophthalmopathy from stable hyperthyroidism. In the blood, most expanded thyroid clonotypes above 0.001 appeared as well.

Looked up from germline, CDR1 is MNHEY and CDR2 is SVGAGI. The V gene lost 7 bases and the J gene lost 3 bases, with 9 bases spanning the gap. This CDR3 comprises 12 residues. The material sequenced was peripheral blood or thyroid tissue (not recorded which). The rearrangement uses TRBV6-5 and TRBJ1-2, with no clear D. The source is a woman aged 18-30 years with Graves' hyperthyroidism. CDR3: CASTPQDYGYTF. The CDR3 nucleotides read TGTGCCAGCACTCCGCAGGACTATGGCTACACCTTC.